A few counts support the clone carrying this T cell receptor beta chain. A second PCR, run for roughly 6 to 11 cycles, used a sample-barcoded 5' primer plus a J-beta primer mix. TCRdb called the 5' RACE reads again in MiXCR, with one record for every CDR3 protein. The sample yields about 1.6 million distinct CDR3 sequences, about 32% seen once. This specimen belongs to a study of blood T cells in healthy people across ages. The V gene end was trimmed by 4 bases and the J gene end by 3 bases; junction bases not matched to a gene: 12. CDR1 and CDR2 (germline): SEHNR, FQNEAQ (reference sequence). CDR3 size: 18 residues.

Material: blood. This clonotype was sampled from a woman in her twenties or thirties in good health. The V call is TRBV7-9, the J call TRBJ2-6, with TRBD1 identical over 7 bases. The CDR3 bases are TGTGCCAGCAGCTCCTCTTCCCCGACAGGGAGTGGGGCCAACGTCCTGACTTTC. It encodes CASSSSSPTGSGANVLTF. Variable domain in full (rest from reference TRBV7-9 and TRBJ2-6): DTGVSQNPRHKITKRGQNVTFRCDPISEHNRLYWYRQTLGQGPEFLTYFQNEAQLEKSRLLSDRFSAERPKGSFSTLEIQRTEQGDSAMYLCASSSSSPTGSGANVLTFGAGSRLTVL.